Listed here is a single T cell receptor (beta chain). Original methodology: Reference gene primer amplification in the assay estimated nucleated cell counts. Sequencing used immunoSEQ multiplex PCR; TCRdb keeps in-frame clones, though not all of them. The DNA gave D and trimming, while V, J and clone size come from that table. The sample holds some 95,000 clones; roughly 80% are singletons and the top ten take about 8.7%. V shed 4 bases and J 9 bases; nucleotides not matched to a gene: 10. CDR1 is LNHDA and CDR2 is SQIVND in the germline V gene (reference sequence). There are 16 residues in the CDR3. The data stem from a study of blood T cell repertoires in COVID-19. Study in general: Both acute and convalescent COVID-19 samples were obtained from the United States, Italy and Spain. From T cells, B-cell-depleted T cells, or PBMCs came the material, which was cDNA or gDNA.

This chain joins TRBV19 and TRBJ2-1; 12 bases are shared with TRBD2. The clonotype comes from a man between 45 and 60 years old who had recovered from COVID-19. The sequencing sample was made of peripheral blood. CDR3 amino acids: CASSTPRTSGTSEQFF. The CDR3 coding sequence is TGTGCCAGTAGTACCCCCCGGACTAGCGGGACAAGTGAGCAGTTCTTC.